The subject of this entry is one TCR beta chain. The sample belongs to a study of blood T cell repertoires in COVID-19. At the level of the study: PBMCs, B-cell-depleted T cells, or T cells were the source of the cDNA or gDNA that made up the material.

V trimming: 4 bases; J trimming: 5 bases; junction bases outside the gene matches: 13. From germline, CDR1 is SGDLS and CDR2 YYNGEE. This CDR3 region has 17 residues. The method was immunoSEQ multiplex PCR; TCRdb's version includes in-frame clones alone and lacks a portion of them. The sample lists over 200,000 clones, around 85% occurring once. The clonotype was recovered from a young woman who had recovered from COVID-19. This chain links TRBV9 with TRBJ2-3, with TRBD1 identical over 10 bases. Source material: peripheral blood. CDR3 sequence (DNA): TGTGCCAGCAGCAACCTCGAGGACAGGGGGATCGGAGATACGCAGTATTTT. Its translation is CASSNLEDRGIGDTQYF.